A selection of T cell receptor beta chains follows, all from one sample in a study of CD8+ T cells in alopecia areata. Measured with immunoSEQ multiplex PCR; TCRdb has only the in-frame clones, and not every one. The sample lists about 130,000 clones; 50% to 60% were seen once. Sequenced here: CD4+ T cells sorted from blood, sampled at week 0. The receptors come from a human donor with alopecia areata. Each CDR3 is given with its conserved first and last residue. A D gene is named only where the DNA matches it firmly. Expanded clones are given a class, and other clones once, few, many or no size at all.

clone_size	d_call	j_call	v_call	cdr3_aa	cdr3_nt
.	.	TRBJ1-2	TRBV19	CASSMPGANYGYTF	TGTGCCAGTAGTATGCCGGGAGCCAACTATGGCTACACCTTC
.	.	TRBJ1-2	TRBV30	CAWTIQTLGGGYGGYTF	TGTGCCTGGACCATTCAAACCCTAGGAGGCGGTTACGGCGGCTACACCTTC
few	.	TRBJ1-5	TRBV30	CAWSVLGSNQPQHF	TGTGCCTGGAGTGTACTAGGCAGCAATCAGCCCCAGCATTTT
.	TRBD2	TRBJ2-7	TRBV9	CASSAPGGPDGEQYF	TGTGCCAGCAGCGCGCCGGGGGGGCCTGACGGCGAGCAGTACTTC
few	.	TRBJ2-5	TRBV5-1	CASSPTVASQETQYF	TGCGCCAGCAGCCCTACCGTAGCAAGTCAAGAGACCCAGTACTTC
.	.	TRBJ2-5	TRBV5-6	CASSSGPGGEETQYF	TGTGCCAGCAGCTCTGGTCCCGGGGGCGAGGAGACCCAGTACTTC
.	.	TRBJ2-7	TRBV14	CASRGRDNEQYF	TGTGCCAGCAGAGGCAGGGACAACGAGCAGTACTTC
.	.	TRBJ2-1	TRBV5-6	CASSYSDNEQFF	TGTGCCAGCAGCTACTCCGACAATGAGCAGTTCTTC
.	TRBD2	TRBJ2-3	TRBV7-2	CASSSLAGVQYF	TGTGCCAGCAGCTCATTAGCGGGAGTACAGTATTTT
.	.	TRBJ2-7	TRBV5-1	CASGGTYSYEQYF	TGCGCCAGCGGGGGGACGTACTCCTACGAGCAGTACTTC
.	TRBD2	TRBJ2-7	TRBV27	CASRALLTSGAYEQYF	TGTGCCAGCAGGGCTTTACTTACTAGCGGGGCCTACGAGCAGTACTTC
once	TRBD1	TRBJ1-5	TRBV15	CATSRDPGGSNQPQHF	TGTGCCACCAGCAGAGATCCAGGGGGTAGCAATCAGCCCCAGCATTTT
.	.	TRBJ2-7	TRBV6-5	CASSYSAEQYF	TGTGCCAGCAGTTACTCGGCCGAGCAGTACTTC
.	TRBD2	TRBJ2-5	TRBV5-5	CASSLVAGSETQYF	TGTGCCAGCAGCTTGGTAGCGGGGTCAGAGACCCAGTACTTC
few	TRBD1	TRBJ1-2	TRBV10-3	CAISVKGTGGSLTDGYTF	TGTGCCATCAGTGTCAAAGGGACAGGGGGCTCCCTTACAGATGGCTACACCTTC
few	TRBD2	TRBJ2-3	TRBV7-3	CASSRSGGTDTQYF	TGTGCCAGCAGCCGGAGCGGGGGCACAGATACGCAGTATTTT
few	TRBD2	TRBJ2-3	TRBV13	CASLPPGLGTPATQYF	TGTGCCAGCTTACCCCCGGGACTAGGGACGCCGGCTACGCAGTATTTT
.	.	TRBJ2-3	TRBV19	CASSIRSGGKITDTQYF	TGTGCCAGTAGTATAAGATCGGGCGGGAAAATCACAGATACGCAGTATTTT
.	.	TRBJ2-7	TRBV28	CASSPPRAGGEQYF	TGTGCCAGCAGTCCCCCGAGGGCCGGAGGAGAGCAGTACTTC
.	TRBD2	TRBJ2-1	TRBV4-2	CASSESGGSYNEQFF	TGTGCCAGCAGCGAAAGCGGGGGGTCCTACAATGAGCAGTTCTTC
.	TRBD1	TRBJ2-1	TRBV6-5	CASRPQGADEQFF	TGTGCCAGCAGGCCACAGGGGGCGGATGAGCAGTTCTTC
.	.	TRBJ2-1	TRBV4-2	CASSHRGQHSYNEQFF	TGTGCCAGCAGCCACCGTGGACAGCACTCCTACAATGAGCAGTTCTTC
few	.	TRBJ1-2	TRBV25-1	CASSEWERAYGYTF	TGTGCCAGCAGTGAATGGGAGAGGGCCTATGGCTACACCTTC
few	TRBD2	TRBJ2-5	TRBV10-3	CAISTSAKGQETQYF	TGTGCCATCAGCACTAGCGCCAAGGGCCAAGAGACCCAGTACTTC
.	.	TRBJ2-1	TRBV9	CASSVTIQGPGYNEQFF	TGTGCCAGCAGCGTTACCATACAGGGACCAGGATACAATGAGCAGTTCTTC
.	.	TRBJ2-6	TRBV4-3	CASSQVDGAWTGANVLTF	TGCGCCAGCAGCCAAGTTGACGGAGCCTGGACTGGGGCCAACGTCCTGACTTTC
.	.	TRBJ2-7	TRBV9	CASSPLTETGEQYF	TGTGCCAGCAGCCCGTTGACAGAGACGGGCGAGCAGTACTTC
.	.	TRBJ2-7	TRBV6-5	CASSLDSSLYEQYF	TGTGCCAGCAGTTTGGACAGCTCCCTCTACGAGCAGTACTTC
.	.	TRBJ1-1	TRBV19	CASSISWGNTEAFF	TGTGCCAGTAGTATCAGTTGGGGGAACACTGAAGCTTTCTTT
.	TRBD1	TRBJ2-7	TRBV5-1	CASSLNRGNGEQYF	TGCGCCAGCAGCTTAAACAGGGGAAATGGCGAGCAGTACTTC
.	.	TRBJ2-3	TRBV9	CASSVGGARADTQYF	TGTGCCAGCAGCGTAGGGGGGGCGCGGGCAGATACGCAGTATTTT
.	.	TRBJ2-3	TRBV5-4	CASSLAGQGTDTQYF	TGTGCCAGCAGCTTGGCAGGGCAGGGTACAGATACGCAGTATTTT
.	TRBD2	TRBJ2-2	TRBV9	CASSVGTSANTGELFF	TGTGCCAGCAGCGTAGGCACTAGCGCAAACACCGGGGAGCTGTTTTTT
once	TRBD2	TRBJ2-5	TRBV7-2	CASSLNIARGGAWEETQYF	TGTGCCAGCAGCTTAAACATCGCACGCGGGGGGGCCTGGGAGGAGACCCAGTACTTC
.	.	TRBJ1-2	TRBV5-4	CASSGGSPGNYGYTF	TGTGCCAGCAGCGGCGGGTCCCCTGGGAACTATGGCTACACCTTC
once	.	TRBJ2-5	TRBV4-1	CASSQYSQVQETQYF	TGCGCCAGCAGCCAATACAGCCAGGTCCAAGAGACCCAGTACTTC
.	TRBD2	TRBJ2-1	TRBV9	CASSVRLAGANEQFF	TGTGCCAGCAGCGTAAGACTAGCGGGAGCAAATGAGCAGTTCTTC
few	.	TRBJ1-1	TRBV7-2	CASSLSQGVGTEAFF	TGTGCCAGCAGCCTGTCCCAGGGTGTCGGCACTGAAGCTTTCTTT
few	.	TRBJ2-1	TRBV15	CATSRDRGGSYNEQFF	TGTGCCACCAGCAGAGACAGGGGAGGGTCCTACAATGAGCAGTTCTTC
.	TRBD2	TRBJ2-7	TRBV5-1	CASSPLEHTAGRAWEQYF	TGCGCCAGCAGCCCCCTTGAGCACACGGCAGGGAGGGCTTGGGAGCAGTACTTC
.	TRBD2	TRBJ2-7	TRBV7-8	CASSRLAGETYEQYF	TGTGCCAGCAGCCGACTAGCGGGGGAAACCTACGAGCAGTACTTC
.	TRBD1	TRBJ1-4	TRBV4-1	CASSQAPGQGSEKLFF	TGCGCCAGCAGCCAAGCCCCGGGACAGGGTAGCGAAAAACTGTTTTTT
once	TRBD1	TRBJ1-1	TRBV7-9	CASSFAGGTEAFF	TGTGCCAGCAGCTTCGCAGGGGGCACTGAAGCTTTCTTT
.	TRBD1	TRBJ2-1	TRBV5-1	CASSAGQGAISYNEQFF	TGCGCCAGCAGCGCGGGACAGGGGGCAATATCCTACAATGAGCAGTTCTTC
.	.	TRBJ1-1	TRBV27	CASSSDKNTEAFF	TGTGCCAGCAGCTCTGACAAGAACACTGAAGCTTTCTTT
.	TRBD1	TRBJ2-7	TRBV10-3	CAIRTGTGIEEQYF	TGTGCCATCAGGACCGGGACAGGTATAGAGGAGCAGTACTTC
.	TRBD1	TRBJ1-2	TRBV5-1	CASSLARQGDGYTF	TGCGCCAGCAGCTTGGCCAGACAGGGCGATGGCTACACCTTC
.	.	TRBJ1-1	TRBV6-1	CASSVLDTEAFF	TGTGCCAGCAGTGTATTGGACACTGAAGCTTTCTTT
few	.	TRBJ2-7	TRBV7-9	CASRRTDDTYEQYF	TGTGCCAGCAGAAGGACAGACGACACCTACGAGCAGTACTTC
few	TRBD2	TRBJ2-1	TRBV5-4	CASSLAGASEQFF	TGTGCCAGCAGCTTAGCGGGGGCTTCTGAGCAGTTCTTC
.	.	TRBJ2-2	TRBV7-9	CASSKGDGELFF	TGTGCCAGCAGCAAGGGAGACGGGGAGCTGTTTTTT
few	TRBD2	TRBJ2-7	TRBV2	CASQGGTSTYEQYF	TGTGCCAGCCAAGGCGGGACTAGCACCTACGAGCAGTACTTC
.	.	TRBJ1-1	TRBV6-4	CASSARGGTEAFF	TGTGCCAGCAGTGCTCGGGGAGGGACTGAAGCTTTCTTT
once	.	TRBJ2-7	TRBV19	CASRLEGTTYEQYF	TGTGCCAGTAGGCTGGAAGGGACGACCTACGAGCAGTACTTC